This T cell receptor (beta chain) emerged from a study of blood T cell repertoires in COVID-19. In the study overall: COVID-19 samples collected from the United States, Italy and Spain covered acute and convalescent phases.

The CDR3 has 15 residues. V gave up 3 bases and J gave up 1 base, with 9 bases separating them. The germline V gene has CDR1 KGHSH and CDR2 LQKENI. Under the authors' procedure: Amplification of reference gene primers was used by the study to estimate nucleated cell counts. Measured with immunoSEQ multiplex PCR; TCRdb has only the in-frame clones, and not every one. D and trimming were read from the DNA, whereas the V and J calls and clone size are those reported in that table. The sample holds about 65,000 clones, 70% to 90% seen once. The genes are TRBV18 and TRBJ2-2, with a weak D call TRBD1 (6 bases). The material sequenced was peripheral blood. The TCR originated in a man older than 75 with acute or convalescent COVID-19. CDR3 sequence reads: CASSPDRKNTGELFF. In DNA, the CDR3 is TGTGCCAGCTCACCCGACAGGAAGAACACCGGGGAGCTGTTTTTT.